Below, one T cell receptor (beta chain) is given with its context. The antigen is undetermined. The data derive from a study of identical twins. Whole-study results and caveats: Insertions ran lower in abundant cord blood beta clonotypes, though not in memory repertoires. Part of the zero-insertion signal could reflect confounding by invariant MAIT and iNKT cells. Cross-sectional statistical analysis was relied on for the conclusions, without the same donors being followed.

TCRdb redid the calling of the 5' RACE reads with MiXCR, one entry per CDR3 protein. In the table there are about 200,000 distinct CDR3 sequences, about 7.5% of which are singletons. The J segment lost 6 bases and the V segment lost 4 bases, leaving 6 bases of the junction unmatched. Germline CDR1 and CDR2: MNHEY and SVGAGI. The length of the CDR3 is 15 residues. This same sample was also part of a study on yellow fever vaccine responses in identical twins.

This sequence originates from a young woman in good health. V and J are TRBV6-5 and TRBJ2-7; 13 nucleotides match TRBD2. The sample was memory (CD45RO+) T cells sorted from blood. CDR3 bases: TGTGCCAGCAGTTCGAGACTAGCGGGAGGTTCCGAGCAGTACTTC. Encoded protein: CASSSRLAGGSEQYF.